These 14 T cell receptor beta chains share one sample of origin, sequenced in a study of cytomegalovirus exposure and HLA in healthy donors. This PCR relied on a set of 60 Vbeta primers and 13 Jbeta primers. TCRdb keeps only in-frame clones here, not all; method: immunoSEQ multiplex PCR. The data contain about 98,000 clones, about 80% of them singletons. The specimen was PBMCs. All receptors come from a man in his late teens or twenties in good health and CMV-seropositive.

The CDR3 nucleotides read TGTGCCTGGAGTGTACTAAGTCCGAACTATGGCTACACCTTC. Protein: CAWSVLSPNYGYTF. The rearrangement links TRBV30 to TRBJ1-2; D is ambiguous. Germline CDR1 and CDR2: GTSNPN and SVGIG (reference sequence). Deletions cut 0 bases from V and 2 bases from J, with 10 bases between. The CDR3 length is 14 residues.

The rearrangement uses TRBV7-9 and TRBJ1-1, with no clear D. The CDR3 has 15 residues. CDR1 is SEHNR, CDR2 FQNEAQ, per germline (reference sequence). Trimming removed 5 bases at V and 5 bases at J, with 18 bases between. The CDR3: CASSPDPAGWTEAFF. The CDR3 nucleotides are TGTGCCAGCAGCCCAGATCCCGCGGGTTGGACTGAAGCTTTCTTT.

V gene TRBV27 combines with J gene TRBJ2-7; the match to TRBD1 covers 9 bases. There are 16 residues in the CDR3. Trimming took 5 bases from V and 6 from J; bases not matched to a gene: 14. Germline V gene sequence: CDR1 MNHEY, CDR2 SMNVEV (reference sequence). The CDR3 region is CASSGDRDRERGEQYF. The DNA for the CDR3 is TGTGCCAGCAGTGGAGATCGGGACAGGGAAAGAGGCGAGCAGTACTTC.

This chain links TRBV28 with TRBJ2-3, with 13 bases aligning to TRBD2. CDR3 length: 16 amino acids. Germline loops: CDR1 MDHEN, CDR2 SYDVKM. V shed 6 bases and J 5 bases; nucleotides not matched to a gene: 8. CDR3 nucleotides: TGTGCCAGCAGATTACTAGCGGGGGGGCATAGAGATACGCAGTATTTT. Its protein is CASRLLAGGHRDTQYF.

The count of this clone is one. This chain uses TRBV6-5 with TRBJ1-4; 7 bases match TRBD1. J gave up 8 bases and V 5 bases, and 8 bases lay outside the gene matches. The CDR3 covers 14 residues. CDR1 and CDR2 from the germline V gene are MNHEY and SVGAGI. CDR3 sequence reads: CASSQRQGREKLFF. The CDR3 DNA is TGTGCCAGCAGTCAAAGACAGGGTCGCGAAAAACTGTTTTTT.

This sequence joins TRBV10-3 and TRBJ1-2, with TRBD1 matching 9 bases. From germline, CDR1 is ENHRY and CDR2 SYGVKD. The J segment lost 11 bases and the V segment lost 2 bases, leaving 9 bases of the junction unmatched. This CDR3 comprises 14 residues. Here the CDR3 reads CAISEAGTGSFYTF. The CDR3 nucleotides are TGTGCCATCAGTGAGGCCGGGACAGGGTCTTTTTACACCTTC.

The chain recombines TRBV7-9 with TRBJ2-3; no definite D call. V lost 0 bases, J lost 1 base, and 8 bases lay in between. The CDR3 covers 15 residues. Germline CDR1 and CDR2: SEHNR and FQNEAQ (reference sequence). CDR3 nucleotides: TGTGCCAGCAGCTTAGCGTCGAGAGGCACAGATACGCAGTATTTT. This codes for CASSLASRGTDTQYF. Supplemented by reference TRBV7-9 and TRBJ2-3, the full variable domain reads DTGVSQNPRHKITKRGQNVTFRCDPISEHNRLYWYRQTLGQGPEFLTYFQNEAQLEKSRLLSDRFSAERPKGSFSTLEIQRTEQGDSAMYLCASSLASRGTDTQYFGPGTRLTVL.

The J gene is TRBJ2-5, the V gene TRBV2; maybe TRBD1 (5 bases). TRBJ2-7 matches the DNA end more closely, so the J call is doubtful. The CDR3 covers 15 residues. CDR1 and CDR2 from the germline V gene are SNHLY and FYNNEI. This CDR3 is CASSEGQSPLYEQYF. CDR3 bases: TGTGCCAGCAGTGAGGGGCAGTCCCCTTTATACGAGCAGTACTTC.

The V gene is TRBV5-6, the J gene TRBJ1-5; TRBD1 is a possible D gene (5 bases). Germline loops: CDR1 SGHDT, CDR2 YYEEEE. This CDR3 has 17 residues. V lost 0 bases, J lost 2 bases, and 15 bases lay in between. CDR3 region: CASSLASGQVGNQPQHF. CDR3 coding DNA: TGTGCCAGCAGCTTGGCTTCCGGACAAGTGGGCAATCAGCCCCAGCATTTT.

V usage is TRBV7-8 and J usage is TRBJ1-2; D remains ambiguous. The length of the CDR3 is 15 residues. The ends were cut back, 1 base at V and 8 bases at J, with 17 bases in the middle. Germline V gene lookup returns CDR1 SGHVS and CDR2 FQNEAQ. For the CDR3, the DNA is TGTGCCAGCAGCTTAGGGGGAGGCCCCGCTAAGGGCTACACCTTC. Translated: CASSLGGGPAKGYTF. Using reference TRBV7-8 and TRBJ1-2 for the parts outside the CDR3, the full variable domain is GAGVSQSPRYKVAKRGQDVALRCDPISGHVSLFWYQQALGQGPEFLTYFQNEAQLDKSGLPSDRFFAERPEGSVSTLKIQRTQQEDSAVYLCASSLGGGPAKGYTFGSGTRLTVV.

The rearrangement links TRBV4-1 to TRBJ2-7; D perhaps matches TRBD1 (7 bases). V was clipped by 0 bases and J by 9 bases, with 21 bases between them. The germline V gene encodes CDR1 MGHRA and CDR2 YSYEKL. The CDR3 covers 16 residues. DNA of the CDR3: TGCGCCAGCAGCCAAGACGAGGGGGCCCCACTGGGGGGGCAGTACTTC. Its translation: CASSQDEGAPLGGQYF.

This sequence joins TRBV5-6 and TRBJ2-2, with 14 bases lining up with TRBD2. The CDR3 has 19 amino acids. The ends lost 0 bases at V and 0 bases at J; junction bases unmatched: 4. From germline, CDR1 is SGHDT and CDR2 YYEEEE. The CDR3 is CASSLDGLAGGTNTGELFF. In DNA, the CDR3 is TGTGCCAGCAGCTTGGACGGACTAGCGGGGGGAACGAACACCGGGGAGCTGTTTTTT.

This clone appeared a few times. The CDR3 is CASSEVTSSYNSPLHF. CDR3 sequence (DNA): TGTGCCAGCAGTGAGGTCACGAGCTCCTATAATTCACCCCTCCACTTT. The chain recombines TRBV6-1 with TRBJ1-6; D remains ambiguous. Trimming shortened V by 3 bases and J by 0 bases, and 9 bases separated the two germline ends. In germline, CDR1 is MNHNS, CDR2 SASEGT. The CDR3 runs to 16 residues.

The V call is TRBV27, the J call TRBJ1-2; a possible D gene is TRBD1 (6 bases). The CDR3 sequence is 15 residues long. Germline V gene data show CDR1 as MNHEY and CDR2 as SMNVEV (reference sequence). The V and J ends lost 5 bases and 4 bases respectively, with 17 bases between them. CDR3 sequence (DNA): TGTGCCAGCAGTCCCAATCCAGGGGCGGGCTATGGCTACACCTTC. This codes for CASSPNPGAGYGYTF.